Following are 5 T cell receptor beta chains from one sample sequenced in a study of blood T cell repertoires in COVID-19. Generated by immunoSEQ multiplex PCR, the TCRdb table keeps only in-frame clones and is missing some. The table records under 200,000 clones, around 90% of them present only once. The sample comprised peripheral blood. The receptors shown here come from a man over 45 with acute or convalescent COVID-19.

The chain has TRBV27 and TRBJ1-2, with TRBD1 matching over 12 bases. Germline V gene data show CDR1 as MNHEY and CDR2 as SMNVEV (reference sequence). V dropped 4 bases and J dropped 4; count of bases not matched to a gene: 4. The CDR3 spans 15 residues. The CDR3: CASSSPGQGAYGYTF. DNA for the CDR3: TGTGCCAGCAGTTCCCCGGGACAGGGGGCCTATGGCTACACCTTC.

The chain employs TRBV21-1 and TRBJ2-3; TRBD2 is the table's D call and was not checked against the DNA. TRBV21-1 is classified as a pseudogene. The CDR3 contains 15 residues. CDR3 nucleotide sequence: TGTGCCAGCAGCAAAGAACTGCTGGGCACAGATACGCAGTATTTT. Amino acid sequence: CASSKELLGTDTQYF.

The V call is TRBV7-9, the J call TRBJ2-1, with D perhaps matching TRBD2 (6 bases). The length of the CDR3 is 15 residues. CDR1 SEHNR and CDR2 FQNEAQ come from the germline V gene (reference sequence). Trimming left V 2 bases short and J 9 bases short, with 17 bases between. CDR3 nucleotides: TGTGCCAGCAGCTTATACGCGGGAACCACCAGTGAGCAGTTCTTC. This gives the protein CASSLYAGTTSEQFF.

V gene TRBV2 combines with J gene TRBJ2-1; TRBD2 matches at 12 bases. Germline V lookup: CDR1 SNHLY, CDR2 FYNNEI. V was clipped by 2 bases and J by 8 bases; unmatched bases: 28. This CDR3 is built from 23 residues. As DNA, the CDR3 is TGTGCCAGCAGTGAACCCGGGACCTCAACTACTAGCGGGGGGATTTTATGGGGAGATGAGCAGTTCTTC. Amino acid sequence: CASSEPGTSTTSGGILWGDEQFF.

The chain is built from TRBV4-2 and TRBJ2-2, with TRBD2 matching over 7 bases. This CDR3 is built from 16 residues. Germline CDR1 LGHNA, CDR2 YNFKEQ. J lost 1 base, V lost 4 bases, and 6 bases had no gene match. CDR3 nucleotide sequence: TGTGCCAGCAGCCTTCGCGGGGGAGTGAACACCGGGGAGCTGTTTTTT. Translated: CASSLRGGVNTGELFF.